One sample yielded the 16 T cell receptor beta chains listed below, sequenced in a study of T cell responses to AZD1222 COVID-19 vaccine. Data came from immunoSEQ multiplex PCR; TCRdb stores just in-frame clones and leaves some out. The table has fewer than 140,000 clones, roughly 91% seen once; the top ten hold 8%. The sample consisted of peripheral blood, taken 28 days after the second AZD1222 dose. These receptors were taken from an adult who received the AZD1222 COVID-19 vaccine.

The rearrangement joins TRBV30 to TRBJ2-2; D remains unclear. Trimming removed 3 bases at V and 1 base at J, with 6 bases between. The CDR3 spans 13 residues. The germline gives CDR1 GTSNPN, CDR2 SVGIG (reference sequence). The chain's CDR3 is CAWSRQNTGELFF. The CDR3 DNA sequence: TGTGCCTGGAGCAGACAGAACACCGGGGAGCTGTTTTTT.

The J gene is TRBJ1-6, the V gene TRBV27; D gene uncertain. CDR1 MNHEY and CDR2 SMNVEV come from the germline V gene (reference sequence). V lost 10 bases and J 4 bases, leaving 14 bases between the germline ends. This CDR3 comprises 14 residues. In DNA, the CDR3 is TGTGCCACCCGTTTAGATCCGTATAATTCACCCCTCCACTTT. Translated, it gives CATRLDPYNSPLHF.

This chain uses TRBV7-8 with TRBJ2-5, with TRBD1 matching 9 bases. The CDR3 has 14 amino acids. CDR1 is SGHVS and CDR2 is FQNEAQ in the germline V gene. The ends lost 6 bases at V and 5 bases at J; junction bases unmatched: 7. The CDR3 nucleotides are TGTGCCAGCAGTCCCACAGGGGGCCCGGAGACCCAGTACTTC. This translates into CASSPTGGPETQYF.

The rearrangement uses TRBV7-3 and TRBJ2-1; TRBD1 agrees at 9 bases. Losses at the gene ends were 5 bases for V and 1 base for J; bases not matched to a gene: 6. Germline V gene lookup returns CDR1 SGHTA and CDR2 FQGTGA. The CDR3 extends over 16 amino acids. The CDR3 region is CASSPNGQGSYNEQFF. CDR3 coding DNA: TGTGCCAGCAGCCCAAACGGACAGGGGTCCTACAATGAGCAGTTCTTC.

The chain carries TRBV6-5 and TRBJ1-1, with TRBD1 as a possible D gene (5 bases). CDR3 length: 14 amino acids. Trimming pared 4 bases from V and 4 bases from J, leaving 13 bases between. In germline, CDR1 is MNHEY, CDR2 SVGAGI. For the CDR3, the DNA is TGTGCCAGCAGTTTAATAGGGGTTAGCACTGAAGCTTTCTTT. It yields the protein CASSLIGVSTEAFF.

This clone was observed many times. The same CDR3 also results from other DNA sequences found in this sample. CDR3 in DNA: TGTGCCAGCAGCCCGCCTCGGGGCAACTCTGGAAACACCATATATTTT. Residues: CASSPPRGNSGNTIYF. The chain recombines TRBV5-8 with TRBJ1-3, with TRBD1 as a possible D gene (5 bases). V dropped 4 bases and J dropped 0 bases, with 14 bases sitting between them. The CDR3 has 16 amino acids. Germline loops: CDR1 SGHTS, CDR2 YDEGEE.

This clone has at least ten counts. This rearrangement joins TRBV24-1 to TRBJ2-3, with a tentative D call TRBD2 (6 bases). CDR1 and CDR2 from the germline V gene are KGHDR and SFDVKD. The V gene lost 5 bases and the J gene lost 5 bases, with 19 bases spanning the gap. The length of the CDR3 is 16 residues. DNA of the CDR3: TGTGCCACCAGTGCGGGGGACCTACGACGTGTAGATACGCAGTATTTT. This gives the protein CATSAGDLRRVDTQYF.

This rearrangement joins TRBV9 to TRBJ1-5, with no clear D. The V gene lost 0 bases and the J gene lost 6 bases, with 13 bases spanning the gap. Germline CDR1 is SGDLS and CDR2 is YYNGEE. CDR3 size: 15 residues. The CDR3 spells CASSVEGGPSQPQHF. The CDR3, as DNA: TGTGCCAGCAGCGTAGAGGGCGGTCCCAGTCAGCCCCAGCATTTT.

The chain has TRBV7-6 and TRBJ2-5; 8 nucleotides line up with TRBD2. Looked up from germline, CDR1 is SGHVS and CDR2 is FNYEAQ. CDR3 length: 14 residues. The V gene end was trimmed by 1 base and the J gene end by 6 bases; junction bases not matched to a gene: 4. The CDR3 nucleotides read TGTGCCAGCAGCTTAGACGGGGGGGCCAAGACCCAGTACTTC. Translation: CASSLDGGAKTQYF.

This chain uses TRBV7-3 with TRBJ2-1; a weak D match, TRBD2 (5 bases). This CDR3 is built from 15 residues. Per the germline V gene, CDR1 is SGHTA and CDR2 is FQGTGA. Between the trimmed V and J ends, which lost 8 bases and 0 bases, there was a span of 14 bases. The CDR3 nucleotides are TGTGCCAGCTCGCGCGAGGGTATCTCCTACAATGAGCAGTTCTTC. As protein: CASSREGISYNEQFF.

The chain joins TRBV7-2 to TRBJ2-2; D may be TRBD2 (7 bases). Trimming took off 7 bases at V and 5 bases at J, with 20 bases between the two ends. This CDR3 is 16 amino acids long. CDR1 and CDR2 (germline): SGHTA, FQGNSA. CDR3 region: CASTHPGGGGTGELFF. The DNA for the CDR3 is TGTGCCAGCACCCACCCGGGGGGAGGGGGTACCGGGGAGCTGTTTTTT.

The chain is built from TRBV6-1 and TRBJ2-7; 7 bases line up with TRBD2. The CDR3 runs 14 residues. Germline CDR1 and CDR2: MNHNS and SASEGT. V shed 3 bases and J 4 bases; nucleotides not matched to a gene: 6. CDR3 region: CASSDGGGLYEQYF. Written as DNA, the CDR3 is TGTGCCAGCAGTGACGGCGGGGGACTTTACGAGCAGTACTTC.

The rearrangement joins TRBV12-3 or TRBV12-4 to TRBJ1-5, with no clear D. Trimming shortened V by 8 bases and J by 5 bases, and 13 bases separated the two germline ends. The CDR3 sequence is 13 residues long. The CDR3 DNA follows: TGTGCCAGCGGAATAGGGAGGGATCAGCCCCAGCATTTT. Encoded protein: CASGIGRDQPQHF.

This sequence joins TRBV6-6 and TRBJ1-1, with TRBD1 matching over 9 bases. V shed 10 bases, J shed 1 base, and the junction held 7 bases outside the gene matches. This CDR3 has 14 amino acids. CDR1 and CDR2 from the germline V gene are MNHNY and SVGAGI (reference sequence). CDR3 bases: TGTGCCATCGGACAGGGGAGTTCGAACACTGAAGCTTTCTTT. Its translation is CAIGQGSSNTEAFF.

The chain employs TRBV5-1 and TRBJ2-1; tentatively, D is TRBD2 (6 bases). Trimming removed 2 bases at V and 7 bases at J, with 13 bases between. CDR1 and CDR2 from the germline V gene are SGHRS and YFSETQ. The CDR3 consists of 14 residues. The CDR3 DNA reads TGCGCCAGCAGCTTTCGGACTACCTGGAATGAGCAGTTCTTC. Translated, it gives CASSFRTTWNEQFF.

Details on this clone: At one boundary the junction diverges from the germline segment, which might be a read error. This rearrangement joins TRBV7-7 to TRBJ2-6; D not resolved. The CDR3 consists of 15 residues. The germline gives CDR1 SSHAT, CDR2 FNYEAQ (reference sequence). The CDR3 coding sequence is TGTGCTAGCAGCCCCGAAGCCTCTGGGGCCAACGTCCTGACTTTC. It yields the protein CASSPEASGANVLTF.